This TCR beta chain originates from a study of T-cell memory formation after mild COVID-19. Study observations and caveats: Clones shrinking from day 15 to 85 showed even CD4/CD8 mixes; later expanders tilted CD4+. Pre-infection memory showed some responding clones, and this suggested that cross-reactive memory joined. Clones which contracted sat mainly in CM and EM if CD4+, and in EMRA if CD8+.

As to this clonotype: The antigen is unknown.

CDR1 is MNHNS and CDR2 is SASEGT in the germline V gene. There are 19 residues in the CDR3. V lost 6 bases to trimming and J lost 5 bases; unmatched junction nucleotides: 22. Employing constant-segment primers, 5'RACE generated TCR alpha and TCR beta cDNA libraries bearing sample barcodes and UMIs. TCRdb fed the 5' RACE reads into MiXCR, producing one record per CDR3 protein. Of 240,000 or so distinct CDR3 sequences listed, 8% to 10% are singletons. The sequence came from a young man who had mild COVID-19 (a few samples of this study predate the infection). Cell type and time point are not known. Sequenced input: PBMCs or a T cell subset sorted from them (not recorded which). This chain connects TRBV6-1 to TRBJ1-2, with 9 bases matching TRBD1. CDR3 protein: CASRLDAGTGWLRGYGYTF. The CDR3 DNA reads as TGTGCCAGCAGATTAGACGCCGGGACAGGGTGGCTTAGGGGATATGGCTACACCTTC.